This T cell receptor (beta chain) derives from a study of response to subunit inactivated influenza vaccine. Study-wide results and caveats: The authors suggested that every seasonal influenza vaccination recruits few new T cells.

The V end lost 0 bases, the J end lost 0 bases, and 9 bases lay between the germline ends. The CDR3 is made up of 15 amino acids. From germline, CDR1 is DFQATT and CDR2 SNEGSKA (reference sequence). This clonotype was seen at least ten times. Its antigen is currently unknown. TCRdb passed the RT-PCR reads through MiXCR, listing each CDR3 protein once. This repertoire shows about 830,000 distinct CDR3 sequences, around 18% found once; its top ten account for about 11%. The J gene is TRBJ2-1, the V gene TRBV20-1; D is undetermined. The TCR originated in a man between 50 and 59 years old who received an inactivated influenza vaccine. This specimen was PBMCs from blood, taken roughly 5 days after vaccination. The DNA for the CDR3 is TGCAGTGCTAGAGATCCCCAGCTCTCCTACAATGAGCAGTTCTTC. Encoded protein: CSARDPQLSYNEQFF.